Following are 23 T cell receptor beta chains from one sample sequenced in a study of shared clonotypes between healthy human individuals. Using immunoSEQ multiplex PCR, the repertoire was profiled, and TCRdb retains in-frame clones only, with some absent. The sample shows some 2 million clones, over 85% of them seen only once. CD45RO-negative, CCR7-positively selected cells formed the naive CD8 fraction, excluding terminally differentiated effector memory CD45RA+ cells. Sequencing used naive CD8+ T cells sorted from blood. Receptors were obtained from a man aged 18 to 35 in good health.

The V call is TRBV10-2, the J call TRBJ2-7; D gene uncertain. Germline V CDR1 and CDR2: WSHSY, SAAADI. V lost 6 bases, J lost 3 bases, and 12 bases lay in between. CDR3 length equals 13 residues. CDR3 DNA: TGCGCCAGCAGGGGCCTGGCAGGCTACGAGCAGTACTTC. It yields the protein CASRGLAGYEQYF.

The chain couples TRBV7-2 to TRBJ1-3, with 8 nucleotides matching TRBD1. Germline CDR1 and CDR2: SGHTA and FQGNSA. The CDR3 sequence is 13 residues long. V shed 5 bases and J 9 bases; nucleotides not matched to a gene: 6. CDR3 protein: CASSLGQGGTIYF. CDR3 sequence (DNA): TGTGCCAGCAGCCTCGGACAGGGCGGCACCATATATTTT.

This chain links TRBV27 with TRBJ2-1; D tentatively fits TRBD1 or TRBD2 (9 bases each). This CDR3 has 14 residues. V was cut by 11 bases and J by 2 bases, with 16 bases left in between. Germline assignment: CDR1 MNHEY and CDR2 SMNVEV (reference sequence). The CDR3 here is CAAGGTGTYNEQFF. In DNA, the CDR3 is TGTGCCGCGGGGGGGACAGGGACCTACAATGAGCAGTTCTTC.

The chain is built from TRBV7-9 and TRBJ2-2; D not resolved. Germline CDR1 SEHNR, CDR2 FQNEAQ (reference sequence). Trimming removed 4 bases from V and 2 bases from J, with 23 bases in between. The CDR3 spans 19 residues. The CDR3 DNA is TGTGCCAGCAGCTCGGGTTGGTCTTCAGGAGATCGCAACACCGGGGAGCTGTTTTTT. Translated, it gives CASSSGWSSGDRNTGELFF. Supplemented by reference TRBV7-9 and TRBJ2-2, the full variable domain reads DTGVSQNPRHKITKRGQNVTFRCDPISEHNRLYWYRQTLGQGPEFLTYFQNEAQLEKSRLLSDRFSAERPKGSFSTLEIQRTEQGDSAMYLCASSSGWSSGDRNTGELFFGEGSRLTVL.

The CDR3 reads CASSFGTGDTEAFF. The DNA for the CDR3 is TGTGCCAGCAGCTTCGGGACAGGGGACACTGAAGCTTTCTTT. This chain joins TRBV5-6 and TRBJ1-1; 10 positions agree with TRBD1. With V trimmed by 2 bases and J by 3 bases, 1 base remained unmatched. Germline V gene data show CDR1 as SGHDT and CDR2 as YYEEEE. The length of the CDR3 is 14 residues.

CDR3 sequence (DNA): TGCAGCGTTGTAGCGGGAAACTACAATGAGCAGTTCTTC. Translation: CSVVAGNYNEQFF. The V and J genes are TRBV29-1 and TRBJ2-1; 8 bases fit TRBD2. Trimming at V came to 4 bases and at J to 3 bases, leaving 2 bases not matched to a gene. Germline assignment: CDR1 SQVTM and CDR2 ANQGSEA. The CDR3 is made up of 13 amino acids.

The CDR3 sequence is CASRWLAGTNEQFF. CDR3 sequence (DNA): TGTGCCAGCAGATGGCTAGCGGGGACCAATGAGCAGTTCTTC. The chain joins TRBV2 to TRBJ2-1; TRBD2 agrees at 9 bases. V gave up 6 bases and J gave up 6 bases; unmatched junction bases: 6. Germline CDR1 and CDR2: SNHLY and FYNNEI. The CDR3 is made up of 14 amino acids.

J is TRBJ2-6 and V is TRBV5-6, with TRBD1 matching over 7 bases. The ends lost 3 bases at V and 0 bases at J; junction bases unmatched: 12. This CDR3 comprises 19 residues. CDR1 is SGHDT and CDR2 is YYEEEE in the germline V gene. This chain's CDR3 is CASSSLAEGAHSGANVLTF. For the CDR3, the DNA is TGTGCCAGCAGCTCATTGGCAGAGGGGGCTCACTCTGGGGCCAACGTCCTGACTTTC.

Comments on this clone: This sample includes further DNA sequences coding for the same CDR3. The rearrangement uses TRBV28 and TRBJ2-7; 7 bases fit TRBD1. The CDR3 loop spans 14 amino acids. Germline V gives CDR1 MDHEN, CDR2 SYDVKM. The V segment lost 2 bases and the J segment 0 bases; nucleotides outside the gene matches: 1. The CDR3 region has the DNA TGTGCCAGCAGTTTAGGGGACAGCTCCTACGAGCAGTACTTC. Encoded protein: CASSLGDSSYEQYF.

The chain links TRBV27 to TRBJ1-1; weak D call: TRBD1 (6 bases). Germline lookup yields CDR1 MNHEY and CDR2 SMNVEV (reference sequence). V was cut by 6 bases and J by 5 bases, with 19 bases left in between. The CDR3 covers 15 residues. DNA of the CDR3: TGTGCCAGCAGCCCTTGGGGGGGCTCAGGGACTGAAGCTTTCTTT. Its translation: CASSPWGGSGTEAFF.

The V gene is TRBV10-2, the J gene TRBJ2-1; D is ambiguous. From germline, CDR1 is WSHSY and CDR2 SAAADI. This CDR3 is built from 12 residues. Deletions cut 8 bases from V and 8 bases from J, with 13 bases between. CDR3 sequence: CASRRGLDEQFF. The CDR3 nucleotides read TGCGCCAGCCGACGCGGCCTGGATGAGCAGTTCTTC.

The CDR3: CASSSGGVSTDTQYF. The CDR3 DNA follows: TGTGCCAGCAGCTCCGGAGGCGTAAGCACAGATACGCAGTATTTT. The chain uses TRBV5-6 and TRBJ2-3; D perhaps matches TRBD2 (5 bases). CDR3 length: 15 amino acids. Germline loops: CDR1 SGHDT, CDR2 YYEEEE. V gave up 3 bases and J gave up 0 bases, with 11 bases separating them.

The chain joins TRBV30 to TRBJ1-6; D unclear. CDR1 is GTSNPN and CDR2 is SVGIG in the germline V gene (reference sequence). The CDR3 consists of 12 residues. Trimming took off 2 bases at V and 10 bases at J, with 9 bases between the two ends. CDR3 sequence (DNA): TGTGCCTGGAGTATCCCCCGGTCACCCCTCCACTTT. Amino acids: CAWSIPRSPLHF.

Note on this clone: One end of the junction fails to match germline, which may point to a read error. V usage is TRBV2 and J usage is TRBJ2-7; 14 nucleotides agree with TRBD2. The CDR3 contains 15 residues. Germline V gene data show CDR1 as SNHLY and CDR2 as FYNNEI. Here the CDR3 DNA reads TGTGCCAGCAGTGAGGGACTAGCGGGAGACTACGTGCAGTACTTC. Residues: CASSEGLAGDYVQYF. The whole variable domain, remainder taken from reference TRBV2 and TRBJ2-7, is EPEVTQTPSHQVTQMGQEVILRCVPISNHLYFYWYRQILGQKVEFLVSFYNNEISEKSEIFDDQFSVERPDGSNFTLKIRSTKLEDSAMYFCASSEGLAGDYVQYFGPGTRLTVT.

The J gene is TRBJ2-1, the V gene TRBV7-9, with TRBD1 matching over 10 bases. Losses at the gene ends were 7 bases for V and 5 bases for J; bases not matched to a gene: 17. This CDR3 is 18 amino acids long. Germline V CDR1 and CDR2: SEHNR, FQNEAQ (reference sequence). In nucleotides, the CDR3 is TGTGCCAGCACCGACCCACGGGACAGGGGCGCCCAGGACAATGAGCAGTTCTTC. Residues: CASTDPRDRGAQDNEQFF.

The chain carries TRBV2 and TRBJ2-1; tentative D call: TRBD2 (7 bases). CDR1 is SNHLY and CDR2 is FYNNEI in the germline V gene. The V and J ends lost 6 bases and 1 base respectively, with 16 bases between them. The CDR3 sequence is 16 residues long. Here the CDR3 DNA reads TGTGCCAGCAGACGGGGGGCAACGGAATCCTACAATGAGCAGTTCTTC. It encodes CASRRGATESYNEQFF.

Here the CDR3 reads CASSLNQETQYF. CDR3 sequence (DNA): TGTGCCAGCAGCTTAAACCAAGAGACCCAGTACTTC. The gene calls are TRBV7-8 and TRBJ2-5; D call uncertain. CDR1 and CDR2 from the germline V gene are SGHVS and FQNEAQ. The V end lost 2 bases, the J end lost 0 bases, and 1 base lay between the germline ends. The CDR3 length is 12 residues.

The chain has TRBV7-2 and TRBJ2-5; 8 bases agree with TRBD1. V shed 5 bases, J shed 2 bases, and the junction held 7 bases outside the gene matches. The CDR3 length is 15 residues. In germline, CDR1 is SGHTA, CDR2 FQGNSA. CDR3 protein: CASSPRDRWQETQYF. The CDR3 DNA is TGTGCCAGCAGCCCCCGGGACAGGTGGCAAGAGACCCAGTACTTC.

V is TRBV6-1 and J is TRBJ2-7; perhaps D is TRBD1 or TRBD2 (6 bases each). CDR1 and CDR2 (germline): MNHNS, SASEGT. V was clipped by 7 bases and J by 1 base, with 14 bases between them. The CDR3 totals 14 residues. The CDR3 is CASISQGTSYEQYF. Here the CDR3 DNA reads TGTGCCAGCATCAGTCAGGGGACTTCCTACGAGCAGTACTTC.

This clone was counted a single time. The chain couples TRBV7-8 to TRBJ2-7, with D possibly being TRBD2 (5 bases). CDR1 is SGHVS and CDR2 is FQNEAQ in the germline V gene. Trimming stripped 5 bases from V and 0 bases from J, with 8 bases between. CDR3 length: 13 amino acids. The CDR3 is CASSAAGSYEQYF. Written as DNA, the CDR3 is TGTGCCAGCAGCGCCGCGGGCTCCTACGAGCAGTACTTC.

This chain joins TRBV15 and TRBJ2-7; D gene unclear. With 5 bases removed from V and 0 bases from J, the gap between germline ends came to 14 bases. Germline CDR1 LNHNV, CDR2 YYDKDF (reference sequence). The CDR3 covers 15 residues. The DNA for the CDR3 is TGTGCCACCAGCTCCCCCTTGTCGGACTCCTACGAGCAGTACTTC. This codes for CATSSPLSDSYEQYF.

V gene TRBV10-2 combines with J gene TRBJ2-7; weak D call: TRBD1 (6 bases). V lost 7 bases and J 0 bases, leaving 13 bases between the germline ends. Per the germline V gene, CDR1 is WSHSY and CDR2 is SAAADI. The CDR3 extends over 14 amino acids. The CDR3 bases are TGCGCCAGCACGGGACACTTGAGCTCCTACGAGCAGTACTTC. Translation: CASTGHLSSYEQYF.

The rearrangement uses TRBV2 and TRBJ2-7; D is undetermined. V was cut by 4 bases and J by 1 base, with 8 bases left in between. Germline lookup yields CDR1 SNHLY and CDR2 FYNNEI. The CDR3 has 13 amino acids. The CDR3: CASSASPSYEQYF. In nucleotides, the CDR3 is TGTGCCAGCAGTGCTTCACCTTCCTACGAGCAGTACTTC. Based on the CDR3 plus reference TRBV2 and TRBJ2-7, the full variable domain is EPEVTQTPSHQVTQMGQEVILRCVPISNHLYFYWYRQILGQKVEFLVSFYNNEISEKSEIFDDQFSVERPDGSNFTLKIRSTKLEDSAMYFCASSASPSYEQYFGPGTRLTVT.